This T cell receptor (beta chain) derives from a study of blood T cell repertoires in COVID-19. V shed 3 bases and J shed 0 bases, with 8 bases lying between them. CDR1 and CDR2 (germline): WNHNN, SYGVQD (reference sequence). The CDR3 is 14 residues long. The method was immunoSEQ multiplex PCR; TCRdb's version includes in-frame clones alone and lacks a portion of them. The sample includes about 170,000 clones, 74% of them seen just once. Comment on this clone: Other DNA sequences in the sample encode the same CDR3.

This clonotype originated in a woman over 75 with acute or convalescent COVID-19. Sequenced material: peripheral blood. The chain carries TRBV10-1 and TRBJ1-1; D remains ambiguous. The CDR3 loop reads CASSEAGLNTEAFF. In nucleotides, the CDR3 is TGCGCCAGCAGTGAAGCGGGATTGAACACTGAAGCTTTCTTT.